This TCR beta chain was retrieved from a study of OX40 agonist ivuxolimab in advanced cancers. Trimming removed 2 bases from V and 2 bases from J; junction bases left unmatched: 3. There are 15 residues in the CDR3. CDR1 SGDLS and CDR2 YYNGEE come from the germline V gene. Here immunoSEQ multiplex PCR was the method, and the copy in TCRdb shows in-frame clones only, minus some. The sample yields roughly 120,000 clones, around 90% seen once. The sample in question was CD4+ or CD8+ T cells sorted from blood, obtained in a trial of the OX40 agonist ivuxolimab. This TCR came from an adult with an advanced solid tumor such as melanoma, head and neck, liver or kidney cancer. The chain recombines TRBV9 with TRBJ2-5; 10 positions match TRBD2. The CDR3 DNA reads TGTGCCAGCAGCGTCCTAGCGGGAGCGCAAGAGACCCAGTACTTC. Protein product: CASSVLAGAQETQYF.